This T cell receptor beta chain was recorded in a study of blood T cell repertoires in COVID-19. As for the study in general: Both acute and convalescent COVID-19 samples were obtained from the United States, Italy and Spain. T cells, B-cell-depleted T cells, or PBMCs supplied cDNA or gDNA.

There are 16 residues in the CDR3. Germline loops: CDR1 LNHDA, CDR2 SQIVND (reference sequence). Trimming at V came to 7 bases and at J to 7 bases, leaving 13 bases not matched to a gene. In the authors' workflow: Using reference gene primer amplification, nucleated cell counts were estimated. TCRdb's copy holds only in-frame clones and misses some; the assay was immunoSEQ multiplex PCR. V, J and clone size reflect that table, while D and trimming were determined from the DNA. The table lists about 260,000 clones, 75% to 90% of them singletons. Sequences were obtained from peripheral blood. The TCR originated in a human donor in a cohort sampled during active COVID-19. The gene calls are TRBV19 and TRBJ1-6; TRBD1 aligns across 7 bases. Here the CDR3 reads CASTATPGQSNSPLHF. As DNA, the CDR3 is TGTGCCAGTACCGCAACCCCGGGACAGTCAAATTCACCCCTCCACTTT.